Each of the 25 T cell receptor beta chains below was sequenced from the same sample in a study of T cells in Graves' hyperthyroidism and ophthalmopathy (dated by TCRdb to the late 2010s). The library was built by means of multiplex PCR. Sequencing used an Illumina HiSeq 2000. TCR beta CDR3 regions were amplified from RNA transcripts. The first round of RT-PCR for the TCR CDR3 was performed with the HTBI primer set and the Qiagen OneStep RT-PCR kit. Starting from the raw public reads, TCRdb applied fastp trimming at Q25, assembled clones with MiXCR and retained in-frame beta chains. Every distinct CDR3 protein forms one entry, paired with its most common genes and DNA. Here the sample has 500,000 to 800,000 distinct CDR3 sequences; roughly 15% occur a single time. The biggest ten clones account for roughly an eighth of the sample. The material sequenced was blood. These receptors originate from a woman aged 45-65 years with Graves' ophthalmopathy.

This clonotype showed up many times. V gene TRBV25-1 combines with J gene TRBJ1-1; TRBD1 might be the D (6 bases). The CDR3 runs to 15 residues. Germline V gene data show CDR1 as MGHDK and CDR2 as SYGVNS. V lost 6 bases, J lost 0 bases, and 14 bases lay in between. The CDR3 is CASRANRDMNTEAFF. As DNA, the CDR3 is TGTGCCAGCAGGGCTAACAGGGACATGAACACTGAAGCTTTCTTT.

The V call is TRBV7-8, the J call TRBJ2-3; 7 bases fit TRBD2. The V gene's germline CDR1 is SGHVS and CDR2 FQNEAQ. V lost 5 bases, J lost 2 bases, and 7 bases stayed unmatched. CDR3 length: 15 residues. For the CDR3, the DNA is TGTGCCAGCAGCCCCCAGCTAGCGGCCACAGATACGCAGTATTTT. The encoded protein is CASSPQLAATDTQYF.

This clonotype was counted at least ten times. This chain links TRBV6-1 with TRBJ2-2; 11 bases agree with TRBD1. Germline lookup yields CDR1 MNHNS and CDR2 SASEGT. This CDR3 region has 14 residues. V lost 5 bases to trimming and J lost 6 bases; unmatched junction nucleotides: 2. The CDR3, as DNA: TGTGCCAGCAGTACGGACAGGGGGCCCGGGGAGCTGTTTTTT. It encodes CASSTDRGPGELFF.

This clonotype was detected many times. The gene calls are TRBV2 and TRBJ1-1, with a possible D match to TRBD1 (5 bases). Trimming took off 10 bases at V and 5 bases at J, with 20 bases between the two ends. Germline loops: CDR1 SNHLY, CDR2 FYNNEI. The CDR3 runs to 14 residues. CDR3 region: CAILEGRDGTEAFF. In DNA form, the CDR3 reads TGTGCCATCCTGGAGGGCAGGGACGGGACTGAAGCTTTCTTT. The entire variable domain, with the rest obtained from reference TRBV2 and TRBJ1-1, is as follows: EPEVTQTPSHQVTQMGQEVILRCVPISNHLYFYWYRQILGQKVEFLVSFYNNEISEKSEIFDDQFSVERPDGSNFTLKIRSTKLEDSAMYFCAILEGRDGTEAFFGQGTRLTVV.

Ten or more counts support this clonotype. The chain couples TRBV18 to TRBJ2-2; D remains unclear. In germline, CDR1 is KGHSH, CDR2 LQKENI. The ends were cut back, 5 bases at V and 5 bases at J, with 12 bases in the middle. The CDR3 spans 14 residues. The CDR3 DNA follows: TGTGCCAGCTCATCTATTGACCGGACCGGGGAGCTGTTTTTT. Translation gives CASSSIDRTGELFF.

A few counts support this clonotype. The V call is TRBV28, the J call TRBJ1-3; TRBD1 is a possible D gene (5 bases). Germline V lookup: CDR1 MDHEN, CDR2 SYDVKM. Trimming took 6 bases from V and 4 from J, leaving 13 bases between them. The CDR3 totals 14 residues. DNA of the CDR3: TGTGCCAGCAGACCCCAGGGTGTGGGAAACACCATATATTTT. Translation gives CASRPQGVGNTIYF. The variable domain in full, with the rest retrieved from reference TRBV28 and TRBJ1-3, is DVKVTQSSRYLVKRTGEKVFLECVQDMDHENMFWYRQDPGLGLRLIYFSYDVKMKEKGDIPEGYSVSREKKERFSLILESASTNQTSMYLCASRPQGVGNTIYFGEGSWLTVV.

This clonotype showed up many times. The J gene is TRBJ2-1, the V gene TRBV5-5, with 13 bases lining up with TRBD2. CDR3 length: 15 amino acids. Germline trimming cut 2 bases from V and 8 bases from J; bases unmatched to any gene: 4. From germline, CDR1 is SGHKS and CDR2 YYEKEE (reference sequence). CDR3 nucleotide sequence: TGTGCCAGCAGCTTTAGGACTAGCGGGAGTTATGAGCAGTTCTTC. It encodes CASSFRTSGSYEQFF.

The rearrangement links TRBV4-3 to TRBJ2-1, with D uncertain. The CDR3 runs 14 residues. V dropped 0 bases and J dropped 8 bases, with 11 bases sitting between them. Germline V gives CDR1 LGHNA, CDR2 YSLEER. The CDR3 DNA sequence: TGCGCCAGCAGCCAAGACACGACCAGTGATGAGCAGTTCTTC. Translation gives CASSQDTTSDEQFF.

Worth noting for this clonotype: This may be a read error, as it is one base from a much larger clone. The rearrangement uses TRBV7-2 and TRBJ2-2, with TRBD1 identical over 9 bases. The CDR3 is made up of 15 amino acids. Trimming cost V 4 bases and J 5 bases; bases outside gene matches: 5. CDR1 is SGHTA, CDR2 FQGNSA, per germline. The DNA of the CDR3 is TGTACCAGCAGCTCAAGGGACAGGGAAACCGGGGAGCTGTTTTTT. It codes for CTSSSRDRETGELFF.

This clonotype was detected only a few times. This chain connects TRBV9 to TRBJ2-1; 11 bases fit TRBD2. The CDR3 consists of 20 residues. The V gene's germline CDR1 is SGDLS and CDR2 YYNGEE. J gave up 1 base and V 0 bases, and 12 bases lay outside the gene matches. The CDR3 coding sequence is TGTGCCAGCAGCGTAGGAGGGGGACTAGCGGAGGGGGGTTCCTACAATGAGCAGTTCTTC. The encoded protein is CASSVGGGLAEGGSYNEQFF.

This clonotype was seen ten or more times. V gene TRBV18 combines with J gene TRBJ2-3; TRBD2 is a possible D gene (5 bases). V gave up 3 bases and J gave up 3 bases, with 16 bases separating them. The germline V gene encodes CDR1 KGHSH and CDR2 LQKENI. This CDR3 contains 16 residues. The DNA of the CDR3 is TGTGCCAGCTCACCGGGTGTGGGAGTTTGGACAGATACGCAGTATTTT. It translates to CASSPGVGVWTDTQYF. The variable domain in full, completed from reference TRBV18 and TRBJ2-3, reads NAGVMQNPRHLVRRRGQEARLRCSPMKGHSHVYWYRQLPEEGLKFMVYLQKENIIDESGMPKERFSAEFPKEGPSILRIQQVVRGDSAAYFCASSPGVGVWTDTQYFGPGTRLTVL.

This clonotype was found a few times. This chain connects TRBV19 to TRBJ1-6; D unresolved. CDR3 length equals 14 residues. In germline, CDR1 is LNHDA, CDR2 SQIVND (reference sequence). Trimming cost V 4 bases and J 6 bases, with 10 bases left between them. Written as DNA, the CDR3 is TGTGCCAGTAGTAGCTACCTTACTAATTCACCCCTCCACTTT. It codes for CASSSYLTNSPLHF.

There are many counts of this clonotype. The J gene is TRBJ2-1, the V gene TRBV29-1; D uncertain. The germline V and J ends were trimmed by 5 bases and 0 bases, with 14 bases remaining between them. The CDR3 has 15 amino acids. Germline V gives CDR1 SQVTM, CDR2 ANQGSEA. The CDR3 sequence: CSVSGALSSYNEQFF. CDR3 coding DNA: TGCAGCGTTTCTGGAGCGTTAAGCTCCTACAATGAGCAGTTCTTC.

This clonotype has a count of ten or more. V usage is TRBV12-3 or TRBV12-4 and J usage is TRBJ2-7, with 8 bases matching TRBD2. The V gene end was trimmed by 8 bases and the J gene end by 4 bases; junction bases not matched to a gene: 10. The CDR3 is 14 amino acids. This CDR3 is CASGAAGGVYEQYF. CDR3 nucleotides: TGTGCCAGCGGGGCCGCGGGAGGTGTGTACGAGCAGTACTTC.

The gene calls are TRBV12-3 or TRBV12-4 and TRBJ2-1; perhaps TRBD2 as D (6 bases). CDR3 length: 14 residues. Trimming shortened V by 6 bases and J by 5 bases, and 14 bases separated the two germline ends. CDR3 nucleotide sequence: TGTGCCAGCAGACCTCTAGCGCCAAACAATGAGCAGTTCTTC. This codes for CASRPLAPNNEQFF.

This clonotype was seen only a few times. The CDR3 nucleotides are TGCGCCAGCAGCCAAGGGATAGCTTCGGGGAATGAGCAGTTCTTC. Protein product: CASSQGIASGNEQFF. The chain has TRBV4-3 and TRBJ2-1; tentative D call: TRBD2 (5 bases). Germline V gene data show CDR1 as LGHNA and CDR2 as YSLEER. The length of the CDR3 is 15 residues. Trimming left V 1 base short and J 7 bases short, with 14 bases between.

This clonotype has more than one count but fewer than ten. The rearrangement links TRBV4-3 to TRBJ2-7, with 7 nucleotides matching TRBD2. Germline V gene lookup returns CDR1 LGHNA and CDR2 YSLEER. Unmatched junction bases numbered 12, after V lost 4 bases and J lost 0 bases. The CDR3 consists of 17 residues. The CDR3 DNA reads TGCGCCAGCAGCCGGGACTACCGGGACGGAAGCTCCTACGAGCAGTACTTC. Its translation: CASSRDYRDGSSYEQYF.

The chain has TRBV20-1 and TRBJ2-7; 10 bases match TRBD2. CDR1 is DFQATT and CDR2 is SNEGSKA in the germline V gene (reference sequence). Losses at the gene ends were 4 bases for V and 5 bases for J; bases not matched to a gene: 14. The CDR3 runs to 16 residues. CDR3 protein: CSATGEASGSGNEQYF. The DNA for the CDR3 is TGCAGTGCTACCGGTGAAGCTAGCGGGAGTGGGAACGAGCAGTACTTC.

This clonotype occurred many times. The chain combines TRBV7-2 with TRBJ2-1, with 14 bases fitting TRBD2. Looked up from germline, CDR1 is SGHTA and CDR2 is FQGNSA. V lost 5 bases, J lost 9 bases, and 3 bases stayed unmatched. This CDR3 contains 14 residues. CDR3 in amino acids: CASSGGLAGVEQFF. In nucleotides, the CDR3 is TGTGCCAGCAGCGGGGGACTAGCGGGAGTTGAGCAGTTCTTC. Full variable domain (rest looked up from reference TRBV7-2 and TRBJ2-1): GAGVSQSPSNKVTEKGKDVELRCDPISGHTALYWYRQSLGQGLEFLIYFQGNSAPDKSGLPSDRFSAERTGGSVSTLTIQRTQQEDSAVYLCASSGGLAGVEQFFGPGTRLTVL.

The chain has TRBV4-3 and TRBJ2-7; 8 nucleotides agree with TRBD1. Germline lookup yields CDR1 LGHNA and CDR2 YSLEER. V was pared by 0 bases and J by 6 bases, with 10 bases of the junction left unmatched. The CDR3 loop spans 16 amino acids. As DNA, the CDR3 is TGCGCCAGCAGCCAAGACGTGGGAAGGACAGGGTGCGAGCAGTACTTC. It encodes CASSQDVGRTGCEQYF.

This clonotype was seen at least ten times. The rearrangement links TRBV30 to TRBJ2-7, with 8 bases identical to TRBD2. This CDR3 spans 13 amino acids. J was trimmed by 6 bases and V by 4 bases; bases with no gene match: 8. Per germline, CDR1 GTSNPN and CDR2 SVGIG (reference sequence). CDR3 amino acids: CAWNAGTSREQYF. Written as DNA, the CDR3 is TGTGCCTGGAACGCCGGGACTAGTCGCGAGCAGTACTTC. Full variable domain (remainder filled in from reference TRBV30 and TRBJ2-7): SQTIHQWPATLVQPVGSPLSLECTVEGTSNPNLYWYRQAAGRGLQLLFYSVGIGQISSEVPQNLSASRPQDRQFILSSKKLLLSDSGFYLCAWNAGTSREQYFGPGTRLTVT.

Worth noting for this clonotype: A read error is possible here, since a much larger clone lies one base away. The CDR3 sequence is CASRYTGGSYNEQFF. CDR3 DNA: TGTGCCAGCAGGTATACTGGCGGGAGCTATAATGAGCAGTTCTTC. The chain employs TRBV6-2 or TRBV6-3 and TRBJ2-1; TRBD2 matches at 7 bases. Germline V gene data show CDR1 as MNHEY and CDR2 as SVGEGT. CDR3 length: 15 residues. The trim removed 6 bases at V and 7 bases at J, leaving 12 bases unmatched.

In DNA form, the CDR3 reads TGTGCCAGCAGCTTAACCAGAGCGAGCTCTGGAAACACCATATATTTT. The encoded protein is CASSLTRASSGNTIYF. This chain uses TRBV7-2 with TRBJ1-3; no clear D. Trimming cost V 2 bases and J 0 bases, with 11 bases left between them. The CDR3 runs 16 residues. Looked up from germline, CDR1 is SGHTA and CDR2 is FQGNSA.

This clonotype was seen many times. The chain links TRBV18 to TRBJ2-3; 13 bases line up with TRBD2. The CDR3 sequence is 15 residues long. Looked up from germline, CDR1 is KGHSH and CDR2 is LQKENI. V shed 3 bases and J 4 bases; nucleotides not matched to a gene: 1. For the CDR3, the DNA is TGTGCCAGCTCACCCGGGACTAGCGGGGCAGATACGCAGTATTTT. Amino acids: CASSPGTSGADTQYF.

This clonotype was counted at least ten times. The chain couples TRBV6-1 to TRBJ2-2; D is undetermined. Looked up from germline, CDR1 is MNHNS and CDR2 is SASEGT. Deletions cut 1 base from V and 1 base from J, with 10 bases between. The CDR3 consists of 16 residues. CDR3 DNA: TGTGCCAGCAGTGAAGAGGTCAGGAGGAACACCGGGGAGCTGTTTTTT. This sequence encodes CASSEEVRRNTGELFF.